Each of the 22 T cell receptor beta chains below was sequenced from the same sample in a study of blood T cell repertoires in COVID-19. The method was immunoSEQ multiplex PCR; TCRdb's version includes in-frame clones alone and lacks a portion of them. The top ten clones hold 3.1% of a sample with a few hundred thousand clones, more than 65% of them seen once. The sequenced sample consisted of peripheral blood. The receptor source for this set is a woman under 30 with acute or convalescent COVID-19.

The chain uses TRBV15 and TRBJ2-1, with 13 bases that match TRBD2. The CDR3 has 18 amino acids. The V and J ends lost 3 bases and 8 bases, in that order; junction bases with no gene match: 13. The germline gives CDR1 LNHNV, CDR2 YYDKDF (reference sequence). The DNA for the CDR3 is TGTGCCACCAGCAGGAGCGGGACTAGCGGGATATACCTCGATGAGCAGTTCTTC. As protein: CATSRSGTSGIYLDEQFF.

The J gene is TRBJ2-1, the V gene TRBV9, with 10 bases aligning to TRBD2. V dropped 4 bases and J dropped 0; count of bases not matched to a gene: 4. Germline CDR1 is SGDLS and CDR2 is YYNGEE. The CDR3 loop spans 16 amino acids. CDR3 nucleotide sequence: TGTGCCAGCAGCCTCACTAGCGGGACCTCCTACAATGAGCAGTTCTTC. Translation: CASSLTSGTSYNEQFF.

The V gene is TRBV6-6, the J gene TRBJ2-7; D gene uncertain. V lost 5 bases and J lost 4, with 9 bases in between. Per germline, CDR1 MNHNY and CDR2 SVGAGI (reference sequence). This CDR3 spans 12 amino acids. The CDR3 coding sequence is TGTGCCAGCAGTCCGGTCCGGTACGAGCAGTACTTC. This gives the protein CASSPVRYEQYF.

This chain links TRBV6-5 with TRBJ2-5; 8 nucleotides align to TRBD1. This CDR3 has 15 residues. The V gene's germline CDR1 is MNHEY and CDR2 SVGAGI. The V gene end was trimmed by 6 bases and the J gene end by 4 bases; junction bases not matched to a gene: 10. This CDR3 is CASSDLRGLRETQYF. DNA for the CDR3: TGTGCCAGCAGCGACCTCAGGGGGCTGAGAGAGACCCAGTACTTC.

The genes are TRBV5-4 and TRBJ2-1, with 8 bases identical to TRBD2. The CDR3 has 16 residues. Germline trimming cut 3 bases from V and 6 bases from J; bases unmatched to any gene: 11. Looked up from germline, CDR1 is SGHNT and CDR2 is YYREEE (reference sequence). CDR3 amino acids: CASSSLTSAFFNEQFF. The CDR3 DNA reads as TGTGCCAGCAGCTCTCTGACTAGCGCATTTTTCAATGAGCAGTTCTTC. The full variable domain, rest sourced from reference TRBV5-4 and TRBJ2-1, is ETGVTQSPTHLIKTRGQQVTLRCSSQSGHNTVSWYQQALGQGPQFIFQYYREEENGRGNFPPRFSGLQFPNYSSELNVNALELDDSALYLCASSSLTSAFFNEQFFGPGTRLTVL.

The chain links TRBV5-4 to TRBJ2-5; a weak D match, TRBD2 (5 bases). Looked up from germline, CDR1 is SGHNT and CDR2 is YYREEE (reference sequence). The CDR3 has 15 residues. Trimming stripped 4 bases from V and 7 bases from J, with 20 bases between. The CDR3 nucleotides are TGTGCCAGCAGCCTAGCCGACAAGGGTCGATTGACCCAGTACTTC. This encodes CASSLADKGRLTQYF.

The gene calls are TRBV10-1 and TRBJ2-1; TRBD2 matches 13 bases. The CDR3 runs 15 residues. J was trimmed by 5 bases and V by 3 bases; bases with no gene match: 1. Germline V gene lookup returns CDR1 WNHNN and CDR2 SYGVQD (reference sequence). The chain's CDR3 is CASSEGLAGDNEQFF. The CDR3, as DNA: TGCGCCAGCAGTGAAGGACTAGCGGGGGACAATGAGCAGTTCTTC.

The chain's CDR3 is CASSPTGLGVEAFF. The CDR3 DNA reads as TGTGCCAGCAGCCCCACGGGTCTGGGAGTTGAAGCTTTCTTT. The V call is TRBV7-2, the J call TRBJ1-1; unclear D gene. The CDR3 sequence is 14 residues long. The germline CDR1 and CDR2 sequences are SGHTA and FQGNSA. Trimming took 5 bases from V and 7 from J, leaving 17 bases between them.

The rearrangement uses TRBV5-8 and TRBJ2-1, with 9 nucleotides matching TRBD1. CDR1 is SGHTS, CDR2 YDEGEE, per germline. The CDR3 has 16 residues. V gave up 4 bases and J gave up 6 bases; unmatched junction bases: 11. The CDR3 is CASSLDADRGTNEQFF. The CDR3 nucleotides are TGTGCCAGCAGCCTCGATGCGGACAGGGGAACCAATGAGCAGTTCTTC.

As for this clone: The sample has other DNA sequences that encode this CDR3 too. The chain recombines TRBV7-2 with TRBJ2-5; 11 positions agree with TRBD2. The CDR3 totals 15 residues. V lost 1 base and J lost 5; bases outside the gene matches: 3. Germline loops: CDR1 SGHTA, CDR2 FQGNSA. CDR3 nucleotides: TGTGCCAGCAGCTTAGTGCTAGCGGGAGGCGAGACCCAGTACTTC. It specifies CASSLVLAGGETQYF.

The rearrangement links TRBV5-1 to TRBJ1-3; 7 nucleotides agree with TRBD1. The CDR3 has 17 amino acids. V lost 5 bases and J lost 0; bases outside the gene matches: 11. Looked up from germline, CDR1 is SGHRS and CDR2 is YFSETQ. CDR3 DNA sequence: TGCGCCAGCAGACGTGAGGGGACAGCCGACTCTGGAAACACCATATATTTT. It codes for CASRREGTADSGNTIYF.

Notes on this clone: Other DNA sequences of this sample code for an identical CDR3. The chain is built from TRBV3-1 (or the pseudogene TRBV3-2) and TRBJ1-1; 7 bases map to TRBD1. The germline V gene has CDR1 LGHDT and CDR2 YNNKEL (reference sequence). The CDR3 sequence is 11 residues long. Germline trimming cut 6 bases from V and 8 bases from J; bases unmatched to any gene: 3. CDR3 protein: CASRGGVEAFF. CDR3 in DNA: TGTGCCAGCAGAGGGGGCGTAGAAGCTTTCTTT.

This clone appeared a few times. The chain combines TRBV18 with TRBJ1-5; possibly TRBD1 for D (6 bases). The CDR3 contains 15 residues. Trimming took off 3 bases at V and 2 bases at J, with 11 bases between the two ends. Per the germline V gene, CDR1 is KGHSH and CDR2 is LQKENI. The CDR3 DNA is TGTGCCAGCTCACCTGCGGACAGAGGCAATCAGCCCCAGCATTTT. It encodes CASSPADRGNQPQHF.

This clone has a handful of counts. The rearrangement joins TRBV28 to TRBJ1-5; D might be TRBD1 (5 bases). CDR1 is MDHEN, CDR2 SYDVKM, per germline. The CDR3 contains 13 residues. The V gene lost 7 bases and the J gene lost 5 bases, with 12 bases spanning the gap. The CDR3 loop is CASKGQGHQPQHF. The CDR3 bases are TGTGCCAGCAAAGGGCAGGGTCATCAGCCCCAGCATTTT.

The CDR3 coding sequence is TGTGCCAGCAGTGAGGGGGACAGGGGCGCGTGGGCTGAAAAACTGTTTTTT. It encodes CASSEGDRGAWAEKLFF. This rearrangement joins TRBV25-1 to TRBJ1-4; TRBD1 agrees at 10 bases. Unmatched junction bases numbered 11, after V lost 3 bases and J lost 7 bases. Germline loops: CDR1 MGHDK, CDR2 SYGVNS. CDR3 length: 17 residues.

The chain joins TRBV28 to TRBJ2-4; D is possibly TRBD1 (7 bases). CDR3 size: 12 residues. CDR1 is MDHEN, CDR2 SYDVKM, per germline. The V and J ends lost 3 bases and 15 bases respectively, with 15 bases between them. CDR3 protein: CASSFGGGMWYF. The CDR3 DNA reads TGTGCCAGCAGTTTCGGAGGGGGCATGTGGTACTTC.

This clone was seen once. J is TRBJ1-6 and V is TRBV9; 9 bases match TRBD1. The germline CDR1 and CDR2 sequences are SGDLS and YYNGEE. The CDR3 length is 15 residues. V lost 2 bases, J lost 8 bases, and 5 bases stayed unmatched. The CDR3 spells CASSVEDRGYSPLHF. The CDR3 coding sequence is TGTGCCAGCAGCGTGGAGGACAGGGGATATTCACCCCTCCACTTT.

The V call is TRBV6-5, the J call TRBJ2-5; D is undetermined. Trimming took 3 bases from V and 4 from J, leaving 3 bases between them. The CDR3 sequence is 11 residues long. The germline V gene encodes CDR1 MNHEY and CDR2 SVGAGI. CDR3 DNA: TGTGCCAGCAGTTATCTAGAGACCCAGTACTTC. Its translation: CASSYLETQYF.

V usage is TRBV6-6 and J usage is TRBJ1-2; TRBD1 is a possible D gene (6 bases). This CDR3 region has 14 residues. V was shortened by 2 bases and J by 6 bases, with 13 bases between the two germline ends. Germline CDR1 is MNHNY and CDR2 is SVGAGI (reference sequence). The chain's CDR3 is CASSYDDRTDGYTF. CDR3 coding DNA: TGTGCCAGCAGTTACGATGACAGGACAGATGGCTACACCTTC.

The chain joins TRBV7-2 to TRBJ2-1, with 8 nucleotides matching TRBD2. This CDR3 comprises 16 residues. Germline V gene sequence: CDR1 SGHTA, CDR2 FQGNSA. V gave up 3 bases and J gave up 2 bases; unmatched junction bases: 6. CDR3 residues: CASSFIAGGTYNEQFF. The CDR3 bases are TGTGCCAGCAGCTTCATCGCGGGAGGAACCTACAATGAGCAGTTCTTC.

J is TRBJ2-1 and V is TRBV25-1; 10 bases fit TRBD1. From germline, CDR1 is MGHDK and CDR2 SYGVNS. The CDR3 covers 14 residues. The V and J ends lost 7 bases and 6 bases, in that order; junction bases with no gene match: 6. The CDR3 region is CASNGGTGVNEQFF. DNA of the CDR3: TGTGCCAGCAACGGCGGGACAGGGGTCAATGAGCAGTTCTTC.

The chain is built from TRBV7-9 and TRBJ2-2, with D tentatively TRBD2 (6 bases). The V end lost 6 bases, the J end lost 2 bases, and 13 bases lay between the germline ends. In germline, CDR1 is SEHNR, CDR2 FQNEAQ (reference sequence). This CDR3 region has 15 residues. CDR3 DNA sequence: TGTGCCAGCAGTATAGCGGCCGCAAACACCGGGGAGCTGTTTTTT. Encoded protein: CASSIAAANTGELFF.